The subject of this entry is one TCR beta chain. The source of the sample is a study of blood T cell repertoires in COVID-19. Germline V gene data show CDR1 as SGHNT and CDR2 as YYREEE (reference sequence). The length of the CDR3 is 16 residues. V was pared by 3 bases and J by 9 bases, with 24 bases between. The table came from immunoSEQ multiplex PCR; TCRdb's copy has only in-frame clones and leaves some out. The sample contains 200,000 to 250,000 clones, roughly 88% of which appear only once. Seattle enrolled patients during active infection and tracked them longitudinally. Sequenced material: peripheral blood. V usage is TRBV5-4 and J usage is TRBJ1-1; D remains ambiguous. This clonotype originated in a man in his forties or fifties with COVID-19, enrolled during active disease. CDR3 DNA: TGTGCCAGCAGCTCACGCTCGGCAGGTCCGAATCTTCAAGCTTTCTTT. Residues: CASSSRSAGPNLQAFF.